These 30 T cell receptor beta chains were all obtained from the same sample, sequenced in a study of beta chain features in type 1 diabetes. Study findings and constraints: TCRB CDR3s were moderately but significantly shorter in Type 1 diabetes patients in all four CD4+ subsets.

No antigens are known for them. The study reverse transcribed the entire isolated RNA, so it sequenced expressed TCRB transcripts. Libraries were prepared by immunoSEQ multiplex PCR; TCRdb keeps only in-frame clonotypes and omits some of them. Counted here are hundreds of thousands of clones, over 12% occurring once; the ten biggest clones make up less than 0.04%. Material for sequencing was naive CD4+ T cells from blood. The source of these receptors is a man between 18 and 29 years old with type 1 diabetes.

This clone occurred a few times. The genes are TRBV6-5 and TRBJ2-7, with D uncertain. Trimming took 8 bases from V and 4 from J, leaving 15 bases between them. This CDR3 comprises 13 residues. Germline CDR1 is MNHEY and CDR2 is SVGAGI. The CDR3 nucleotides are TGTGCCAGCCGGGTCCCGGTGGATTACGAGCAGTACTTC. Translation gives CASRVPVDYEQYF.

The gene calls are TRBV7-2 and TRBJ1-6, with 8 bases identical to TRBD1. Germline lookup yields CDR1 SGHTA and CDR2 FQGNSA. After removal of 5 bases from V and 0 bases from J, the junction contained 6 bases not matched to a gene. The CDR3 consists of 17 residues. CDR3 DNA: TGTGCCAGCAGCCCCAGGACAGGGAGCTCCTATAATTCACCCCTCCACTTT. It encodes CASSPRTGSSYNSPLHF.

This rearrangement joins TRBV20-1 to TRBJ1-1; D ambiguous. This CDR3 contains 10 residues. The germline V gene has CDR1 DFQATT and CDR2 SNEGSKA (reference sequence). The V end lost 5 bases, the J end lost 4 bases, and 5 bases lay between the germline ends. The CDR3 DNA reads TGCAGTGCTTATATCACTGAAGCTTTCTTT. Translated: CSAYITEAFF.

The chain joins TRBV4-1 to TRBJ1-1; D gene ambiguous. Trimming cost V 0 bases and J 3 bases, with 11 bases left between them. There are 15 residues in the CDR3. Germline V lookup: CDR1 MGHRA, CDR2 YSYEKL. As DNA, the CDR3 is TGCGCCAGCAGCCAAGATCCGACTGGGGACACTGAAGCTTTCTTT. Its translation is CASSQDPTGDTEAFF.

This clone has just a few counts. V usage is TRBV6-6 and J usage is TRBJ2-7, with D possibly TRBD1 on 6 matching bases. Germline V CDR1 and CDR2: MNHNY, SVGAGI (reference sequence). Between the trimmed V and J ends, which lost 2 bases and 7 bases, there was a span of 15 bases. The CDR3 is 14 residues long. CDR3 loop: CASSYEVQGWEQYF. DNA for the CDR3: TGTGCCAGCAGTTACGAGGTGCAGGGGTGGGAGCAGTACTTC.

This clone has just a few counts. This chain joins TRBV7-2 and TRBJ2-3; 10 bases align to TRBD2. Germline V CDR1 and CDR2: SGHTA, FQGNSA. Losses at the gene ends were 6 bases for V and 2 bases for J; bases not matched to a gene: 5. This CDR3 has 15 amino acids. The DNA for the CDR3 is TGTGCCAGCAGACCGACTAGCGGGTCCACAGATACGCAGTATTTT. It is translated as CASRPTSGSTDTQYF.

For the CDR3, the DNA is TGTGCCAGCTCAGCTGACGGGAACACTGAAGCTTTCTTT. As protein: CASSADGNTEAFF. The chain combines TRBV18 with TRBJ1-1; unclear D gene. The CDR3 length is 13 residues. Germline assignment: CDR1 KGHSH and CDR2 LQKENI. Trimming shortened V by 5 bases and J by 1 base, and 8 bases separated the two germline ends.

This clone was seen a handful of times. The chain recombines TRBV10-3 with TRBJ2-7, with 10 bases lining up with TRBD1. Germline V gene data show CDR1 as ENHRY and CDR2 as SYGVKD. J lost 2 bases, V lost 6 bases, and 7 bases had no gene match. The CDR3 runs to 15 residues. CDR3: CAIRSGQGGAYEQYF. The DNA of the CDR3 is TGTGCCATCAGGTCTGGACAGGGGGGAGCCTACGAGCAGTACTTC.

The chain couples TRBV4-2 to TRBJ1-2; maybe TRBD1 (6 bases). V was pared by 0 bases and J by 6 bases, with 17 bases between. Germline V gives CDR1 LGHNA, CDR2 YNFKEQ. The CDR3 spans 16 residues. The CDR3 bases are TGTGCCAGCAGCCAAGAGCCGGGGGCGATGGTTAATGGCTACACCTTC. It specifies CASSQEPGAMVNGYTF.

This clone was recorded a few times. The chain combines TRBV10-3 with TRBJ2-7, with TRBD1 identical over 9 bases. Unmatched junction bases numbered 8, after V lost 9 bases and J lost 5 bases. CDR3 length: 13 residues. Looked up from germline, CDR1 is ENHRY and CDR2 is SYGVKD. The CDR3: CAIMGQGRNEQYF. DNA of the CDR3: TGTGCCATAATGGGACAGGGAAGGAACGAGCAGTACTTC.

V and J are TRBV7-3 and TRBJ2-1; 8 nucleotides agree with TRBD2. With 4 bases clipped from V and 4 bases from J, the junction kept 9 bases outside the gene matches. CDR1 SGHTA and CDR2 FQGTGA come from the germline V gene. There are 16 residues in the CDR3. The CDR3 loop reads CASSSWTSQGYNEQFF. In DNA, the CDR3 is TGTGCCAGCAGCTCCTGGACTAGCCAGGGGTACAATGAGCAGTTCTTC.

The chain carries TRBV18 and TRBJ2-7; the D is unclear. The CDR3 consists of 13 residues. Trimming took 3 bases from V and 3 from J, leaving 9 bases between them. Germline V gene data show CDR1 as KGHSH and CDR2 as LQKENI. Here the CDR3 reads CASSPNSIYEQYF. Written as DNA, the CDR3 is TGTGCCAGCTCACCTAACTCTATCTACGAGCAGTACTTC.

In nucleotides, the CDR3 is TGTGCCAGCAGCTTAGCTCCGGGACTAGCGGGAGGCGCCTACGAGCAGTACTTC. Its protein product is CASSLAPGLAGGAYEQYF. The V call is TRBV7-9, the J call TRBJ2-7; the match to TRBD2 covers 15 bases. The CDR3 contains 18 residues. V was pared by 0 bases and J by 2 bases, with 5 bases of the junction left unmatched. In germline, CDR1 is SEHNR, CDR2 FQNEAQ (reference sequence).

This clone was recorded a few times. V usage is TRBV5-1 and J usage is TRBJ2-1; 9 bases line up with TRBD1. The J segment lost 1 base and the V segment lost 0 bases, leaving 2 bases of the junction unmatched. Germline assignment: CDR1 SGHRS and CDR2 YFSETQ. There are 16 residues in the CDR3. Here the CDR3 DNA reads TGCGCCAGCAGCTTGGCCGGGACAGGGTCCTACAATGAGCAGTTCTTC. Protein sequence: CASSLAGTGSYNEQFF.

The chain carries TRBV5-1 and TRBJ2-2; TRBD1 agrees at 7 bases. V gave up 4 bases and J gave up 4 bases; unmatched junction bases: 7. The CDR3 sequence is 15 residues long. The germline V gene has CDR1 SGHRS and CDR2 YFSETQ. The CDR3 bases are TGCGCCAGCAGCCGTGACAGGGTAGCCACCGGGGAGCTGTTTTTT. Amino acids: CASSRDRVATGELFF.

This chain connects TRBV27 to TRBJ2-5; TRBD1 matches 7 bases. The J segment lost 2 bases and the V segment lost 7 bases, leaving 16 bases of the junction unmatched. Germline V gene lookup returns CDR1 MNHEY and CDR2 SMNVEV (reference sequence). The CDR3 consists of 17 residues. CDR3 sequence: CASKNLGQPEIQETQYF. CDR3 nucleotides: TGTGCCAGCAAAAATCTGGGACAGCCAGAAATTCAAGAGACCCAGTACTTC.

This clone was found a few times. The chain joins TRBV4-2 to TRBJ2-1; D is uncertain. The CDR3 extends over 16 amino acids. The V end lost 0 bases, the J end lost 0 bases, and 9 bases lay between the germline ends. Germline V CDR1 and CDR2: LGHNA, YNFKEQ. In DNA, the CDR3 is TGTGCCAGCAGCCAAGATGATAGAAGCTCCTACAATGAGCAGTTCTTC. Its translation: CASSQDDRSSYNEQFF.

This chain links TRBV29-1 with TRBJ2-1; the D gene could be TRBD1 or TRBD2 (5 bases each). The CDR3 has 16 amino acids. Germline V gives CDR1 SQVTM, CDR2 ANQGSEA. Trimming removed 2 bases from V and 0 bases from J, with 14 bases in between. CDR3 loop: CSVESSGTPSYNEQFF. The CDR3 DNA is TGCAGCGTTGAATCTTCCGGGACCCCCTCCTACAATGAGCAGTTCTTC.

Comments on this clone: At one end, the junction sequence differs from germline, possibly due to a read error. J is TRBJ2-3 and V is TRBV19; 8 bases are shared with TRBD1. Germline V gives CDR1 LNHDA, CDR2 SQIVND (reference sequence). The CDR3 has 11 amino acids. DNA for the CDR3: TGTGCCAGCAGTACAGGGGGTAGTTGGTATTTT. Translated, it gives CASSTGGSWYF.

The chain is built from TRBV6-5 and TRBJ1-1; weak D call: TRBD1 (6 bases). V was cut by 4 bases and J by 5 bases, with 11 bases left in between. CDR1 and CDR2 from the germline V gene are MNHEY and SVGAGI. CDR3 length: 13 amino acids. The CDR3 DNA is TGTGCCAGCAGTTTTAACAGGGTTACTGAAGCTTTCTTT. Translating gives CASSFNRVTEAFF.

The sample holds a few counts of this clone. This chain joins TRBV15 and TRBJ1-6; tentatively, D is TRBD1 (6 bases). The CDR3 has 16 residues. Germline values: CDR1 LNHNV, CDR2 YYDKDF (reference sequence). V lost 3 bases, J lost 8 bases, and 17 bases lay in between. CDR3 nucleotides: TGTGCCACCAGCAGGGGAACAGGGTCTTGGGATTCACCCCTCCACTTT. The encoded protein is CATSRGTGSWDSPLHF.

This clone was recorded a few times. The rearrangement uses TRBV6-6 and TRBJ2-5; D is ambiguous. The V gene lost 7 bases and the J gene lost 5 bases, with 8 bases spanning the gap. The CDR3 runs to 11 residues. Germline CDR1 is MNHNY and CDR2 is SVGAGI (reference sequence). The CDR3 spells CASTSMETQYF. The CDR3 bases are TGTGCCAGCACTTCCATGGAGACCCAGTACTTC.

The rearrangement uses TRBV4-1 and TRBJ1-5, with D possibly being TRBD1 (5 bases). The CDR3 runs 16 residues. Germline CDR1 is MGHRA and CDR2 is YSYEKL. V was pared by 0 bases and J by 2 bases, with 11 bases between. CDR3 DNA sequence: TGCGCCAGCAGCCAAGATGGGGGGTACGGCAATCAGCCCCAGCATTTT. This sequence encodes CASSQDGGYGNQPQHF.

The chain combines TRBV18 with TRBJ2-7; weak D call: TRBD1 (5 bases). CDR1 and CDR2 (germline): KGHSH, LQKENI. The V end lost 6 bases, the J end lost 0 bases, and 18 bases lay between the germline ends. This CDR3 has 16 residues. CDR3 region: CASSQISRQSSYEQYF. CDR3 DNA: TGTGCCAGCTCCCAAATATCCAGACAGAGCTCCTACGAGCAGTACTTC.

The chain is built from TRBV21-1 and TRBJ2-1; the table's D call TRBD2 went unverified against the DNA. TRBV21-1 is listed as a pseudogene. The CDR3 is 16 residues long. The CDR3 DNA sequence: TGTGCCAGCAGCAAACGCACCGGTTCCCCCTACAATGAGCAGTTCTTC. As protein: CASSKRTGSPYNEQFF.

This clone occurred a few times. The chain is built from TRBV7-2 and TRBJ2-3; TRBD2 agrees at 9 bases. Germline CDR1 SGHTA, CDR2 FQGNSA. This CDR3 region has 16 residues. V was pared by 2 bases and J by 4 bases, with 7 bases of the junction left unmatched. The CDR3 DNA follows: TGTGCCAGCAGCTTAAGCCAGCGGGGGGTGGCAGATACGCAGTATTTT. Amino acid sequence: CASSLSQRGVADTQYF.

Only a few counts were recorded for this clone. This chain joins TRBV7-2 and TRBJ2-1, with 9 nucleotides matching TRBD2. V lost 5 bases and J lost 15; bases outside the gene matches: 8. The CDR3 is 12 amino acids. Germline CDR1 and CDR2: SGHTA and FQGNSA. In nucleotides, the CDR3 is TGTGCCAGCAGCCCTCCGGGACTAGCTACGTTCTTC. It codes for CASSPPGLATFF.

V gene TRBV5-1 combines with J gene TRBJ2-4; possibly TRBD1 for D (5 bases). Trimming shortened V by 1 base and J by 5 bases, and 10 bases separated the two germline ends. CDR1 is SGHRS and CDR2 is YFSETQ in the germline V gene. This CDR3 is 14 amino acids long. CDR3 amino acids: CASSLQGSQNIQYF. DNA of the CDR3: TGCGCCAGCAGCTTGCAGGGAAGCCAAAACATTCAGTACTTC.

This chain uses TRBV10-3 with TRBJ2-1, with 8 positions matching TRBD2. V shed 0 bases, J shed 7 bases, and the junction held 5 bases outside the gene matches. The CDR3 extends over 15 amino acids. Germline CDR1 ENHRY, CDR2 SYGVKD. The CDR3, as DNA: TGTGCCATCAGTGAGTCGAGCGGGGGTCGGAATGAGCAGTTCTTC. Its protein product is CAISESSGGRNEQFF.

Notes on this clone: At the DNA level, this CDR3 is encoded by other sequences in the same sample as well. This chain uses TRBV7-9 with TRBJ1-5, with D maybe TRBD1 (5 bases). Trimming shortened V by 1 base and J by 2 bases, and 6 bases separated the two germline ends. This CDR3 is 14 amino acids long. Germline values: CDR1 SEHNR, CDR2 FQNEAQ (reference sequence). CDR3 nucleotide sequence: TGTGCCAGCAGCTTAGGGGGGGGCAATCAGCCCCAGCATTTT. Amino acid sequence: CASSLGGGNQPQHF.